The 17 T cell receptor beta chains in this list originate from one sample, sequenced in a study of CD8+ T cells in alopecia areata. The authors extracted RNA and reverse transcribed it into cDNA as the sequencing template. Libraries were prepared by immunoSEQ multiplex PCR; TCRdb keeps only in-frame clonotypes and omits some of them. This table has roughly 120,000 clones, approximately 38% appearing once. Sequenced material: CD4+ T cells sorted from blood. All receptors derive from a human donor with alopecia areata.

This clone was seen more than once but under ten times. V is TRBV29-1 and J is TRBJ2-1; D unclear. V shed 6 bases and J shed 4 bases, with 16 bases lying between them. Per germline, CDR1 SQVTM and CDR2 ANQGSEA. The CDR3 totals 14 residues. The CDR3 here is CSVLQPDNYNEQFF. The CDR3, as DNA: TGCAGCGTGCTACAACCCGACAATTACAATGAGCAGTTCTTC.

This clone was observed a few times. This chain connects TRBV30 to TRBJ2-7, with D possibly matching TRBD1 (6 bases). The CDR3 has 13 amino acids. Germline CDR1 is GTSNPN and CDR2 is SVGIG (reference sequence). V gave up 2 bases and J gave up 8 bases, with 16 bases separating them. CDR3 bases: TGTGCCTGGAGTCCGGGCAGGGGCCGCCAGCAGTACTTC. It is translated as CAWSPGRGRQQYF.

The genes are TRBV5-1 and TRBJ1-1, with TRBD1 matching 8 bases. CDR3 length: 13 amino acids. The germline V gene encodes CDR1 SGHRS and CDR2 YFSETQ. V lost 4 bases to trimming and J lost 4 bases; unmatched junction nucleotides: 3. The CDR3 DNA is TGCGCCAGCAGCGGACAGGGAGGCACTGAAGCTTTCTTT. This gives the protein CASSGQGGTEAFF.

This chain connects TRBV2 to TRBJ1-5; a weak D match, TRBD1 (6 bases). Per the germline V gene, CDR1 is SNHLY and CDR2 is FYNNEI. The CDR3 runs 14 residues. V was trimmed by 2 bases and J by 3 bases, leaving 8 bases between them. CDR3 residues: CASSEQGFNQPQHF. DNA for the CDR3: TGTGCCAGCAGTGAACAGGGGTTCAATCAGCCCCAGCATTTT.

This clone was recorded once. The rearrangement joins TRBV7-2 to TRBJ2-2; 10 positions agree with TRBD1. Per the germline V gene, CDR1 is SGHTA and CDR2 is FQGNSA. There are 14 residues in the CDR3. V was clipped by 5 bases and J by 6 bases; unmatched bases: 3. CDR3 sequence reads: CASSPGQGAGELFF. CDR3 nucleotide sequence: TGTGCCAGCAGCCCCGGACAGGGGGCCGGGGAGCTGTTTTTT.

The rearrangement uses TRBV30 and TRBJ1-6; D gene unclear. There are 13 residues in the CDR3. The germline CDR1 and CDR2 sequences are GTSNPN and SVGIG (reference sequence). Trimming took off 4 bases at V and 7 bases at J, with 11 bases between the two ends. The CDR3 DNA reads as TGTGCCTGGACCCGGACGGTGAATTCACCCCTCCACTTT. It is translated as CAWTRTVNSPLHF.

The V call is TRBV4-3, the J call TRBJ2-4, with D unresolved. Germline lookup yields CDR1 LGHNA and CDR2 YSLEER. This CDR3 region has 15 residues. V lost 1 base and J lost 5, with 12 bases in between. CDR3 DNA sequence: TGCGCCAGCAGCCAAGTTGTTGGGGTTGAAAACATTCAGTACTTC. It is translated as CASSQVVGVENIQYF.

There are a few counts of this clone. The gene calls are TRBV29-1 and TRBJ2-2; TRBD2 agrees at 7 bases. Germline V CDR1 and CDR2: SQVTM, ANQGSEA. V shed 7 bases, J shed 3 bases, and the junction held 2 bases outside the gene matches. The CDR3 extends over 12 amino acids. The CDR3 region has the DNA TGCAGCGGGGAGGGGCACACCGGGGAGCTGTTTTTT. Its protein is CSGEGHTGELFF.

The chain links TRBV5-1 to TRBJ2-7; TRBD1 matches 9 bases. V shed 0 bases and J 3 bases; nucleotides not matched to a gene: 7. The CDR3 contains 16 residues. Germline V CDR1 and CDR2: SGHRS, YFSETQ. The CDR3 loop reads CASSLAGGTGLYEQYF. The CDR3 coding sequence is TGCGCCAGCAGCTTGGCCGGGGGGACAGGGCTCTACGAGCAGTACTTC.

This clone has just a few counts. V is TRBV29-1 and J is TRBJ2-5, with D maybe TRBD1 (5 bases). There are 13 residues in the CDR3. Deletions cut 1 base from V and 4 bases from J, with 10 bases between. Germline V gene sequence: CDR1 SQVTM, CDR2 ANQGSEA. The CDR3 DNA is TGCAGCGTTGAAGGTCAGCAGGGAGAGACCCAGTACTTC. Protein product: CSVEGQQGETQYF.

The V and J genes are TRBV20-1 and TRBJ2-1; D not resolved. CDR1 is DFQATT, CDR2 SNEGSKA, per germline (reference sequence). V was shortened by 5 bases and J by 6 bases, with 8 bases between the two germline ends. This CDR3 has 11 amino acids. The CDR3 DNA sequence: TGCAGTGCTGCCCTCCCCAATGAGCAGTTCTTC. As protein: CSAALPNEQFF.

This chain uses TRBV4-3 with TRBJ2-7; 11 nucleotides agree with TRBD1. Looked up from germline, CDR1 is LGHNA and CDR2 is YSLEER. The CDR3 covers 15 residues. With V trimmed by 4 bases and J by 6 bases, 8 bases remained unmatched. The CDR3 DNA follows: TGCGCCAGCAGCCCTGTCCGGACAGGGGGCTTCGAGCAGTACTTC. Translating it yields CASSPVRTGGFEQYF.

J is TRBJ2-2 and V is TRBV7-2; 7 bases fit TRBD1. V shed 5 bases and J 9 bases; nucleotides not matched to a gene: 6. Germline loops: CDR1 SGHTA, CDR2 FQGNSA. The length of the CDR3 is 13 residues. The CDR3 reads CASSPDRARELFF. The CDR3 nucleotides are TGTGCCAGCAGCCCAGACAGGGCCCGGGAGCTGTTTTTT.

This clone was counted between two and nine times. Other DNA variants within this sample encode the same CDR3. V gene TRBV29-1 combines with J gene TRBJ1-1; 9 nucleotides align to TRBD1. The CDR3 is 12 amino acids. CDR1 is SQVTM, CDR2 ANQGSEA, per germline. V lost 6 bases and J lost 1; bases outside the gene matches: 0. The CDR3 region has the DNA TGCAGCGTGGGACAGGGGAACACTGAAGCTTTCTTT. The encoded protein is CSVGQGNTEAFF. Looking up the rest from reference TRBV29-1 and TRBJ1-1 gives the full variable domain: SAVISQKPSRDICQRGTSLTIQCQVDSQVTMMFWYRQQPGQSLTLIATANQGSEATYESGFVIDKFPISRPNLTFSTLTVSNMSPEDSSIYLCSVGQGNTEAFFGQGTRLTVV.

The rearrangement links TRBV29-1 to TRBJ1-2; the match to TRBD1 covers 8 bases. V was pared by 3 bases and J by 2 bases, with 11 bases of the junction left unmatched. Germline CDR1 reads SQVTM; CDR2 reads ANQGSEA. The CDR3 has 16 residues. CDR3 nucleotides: TGCAGCGTTGAGGCGGACAGGGAATTTCTCAACTATGGCTACACCTTC. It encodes CSVEADREFLNYGYTF.

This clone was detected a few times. CDR3 residues: CASSSLWTGKGAGYTF. The CDR3, as DNA: TGTGCCAGCAGTTCGCTGTGGACAGGGAAAGGAGCGGGCTACACCTTC. The chain couples TRBV28 to TRBJ1-2; 8 nucleotides agree with TRBD1. The CDR3 sequence is 16 residues long. With 4 bases clipped from V and 8 bases from J, the junction kept 15 bases outside the gene matches. CDR1 and CDR2 (germline): MDHEN, SYDVKM.

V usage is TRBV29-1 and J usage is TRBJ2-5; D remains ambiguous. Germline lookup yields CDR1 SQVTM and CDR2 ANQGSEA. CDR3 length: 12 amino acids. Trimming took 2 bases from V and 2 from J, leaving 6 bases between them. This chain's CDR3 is CSVEWQQETQYF. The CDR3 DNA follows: TGCAGCGTTGAATGGCAGCAAGAGACCCAGTACTTC.